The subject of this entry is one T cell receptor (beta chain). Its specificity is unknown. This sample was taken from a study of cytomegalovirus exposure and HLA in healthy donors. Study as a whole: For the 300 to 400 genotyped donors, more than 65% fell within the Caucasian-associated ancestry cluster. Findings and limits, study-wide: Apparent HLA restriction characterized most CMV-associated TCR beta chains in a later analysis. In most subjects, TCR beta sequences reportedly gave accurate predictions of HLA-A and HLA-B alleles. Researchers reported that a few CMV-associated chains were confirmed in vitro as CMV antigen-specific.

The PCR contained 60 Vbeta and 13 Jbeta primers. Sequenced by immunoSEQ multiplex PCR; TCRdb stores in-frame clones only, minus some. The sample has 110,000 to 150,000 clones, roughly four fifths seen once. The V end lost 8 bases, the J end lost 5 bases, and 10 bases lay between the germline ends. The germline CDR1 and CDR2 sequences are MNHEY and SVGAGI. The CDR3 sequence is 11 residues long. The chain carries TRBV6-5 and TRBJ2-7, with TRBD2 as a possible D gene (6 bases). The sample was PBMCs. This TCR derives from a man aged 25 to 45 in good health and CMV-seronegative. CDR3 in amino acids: CASVAGNEQYF. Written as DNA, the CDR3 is TGTGCCAGCGTTGCGGGAAACGAGCAGTACTTC.